The 28 T cell receptor beta chains below come from one sample, sequenced in a study of control samples from healthy donors and cancer patients (dated by TCRdb to 2020 to 2021). Library method: the immunoSEQ multiplex PCR assay. The source is immuneACCESS, and TCRdb retained only in-frame sequences with V and J called. Part of the clones is not carried over; for the studies checked, unresolved V genes explain less than half of this, and the remainder is unexplained. The sample includes nearly 40,000 clones, with roughly nine tenths observed a single time. Around 3.9% of the sample is held by the ten biggest clonotypes. Sequenced input: blood. The receptors were sampled from a woman aged 45-59 years in good health.

V is TRBV5-8 and J is TRBJ1-5; no definite D call. Germline V gene data show CDR1 as SGHTS and CDR2 as YDEGEE. This CDR3 comprises 14 residues. V was shortened by 2 bases and J by 3 bases, with 9 bases between the two germline ends. The CDR3 here is CASSLRPINQPQHF. The CDR3 nucleotides read TGTGCCAGCAGCTTAAGACCGATCAATCAGCCCCAGCATTTT.

The rearrangement uses TRBV24-1 and TRBJ1-2; 7 nucleotides match TRBD1. V dropped 3 bases and J dropped 1; count of bases not matched to a gene: 4. The CDR3 is made up of 15 amino acids. Germline CDR1 is KGHDR and CDR2 is SFDVKD. The CDR3 region is CATSDRQGYNYGYTF. The CDR3 nucleotides read TGTGCCACCAGTGATAGACAGGGCTATAACTATGGCTACACCTTC.

The chain couples TRBV9 to TRBJ1-2; TRBD1 might be the D (5 bases). CDR1 SGDLS and CDR2 YYNGEE come from the germline V gene. Trimming stripped 0 bases from V and 8 bases from J, with 11 bases between. CDR3 length equals 13 residues. The CDR3 reads CASSVGGVTGYTF. The CDR3 DNA reads TGTGCCAGCAGCGTAGGGGGGGTAACGGGCTACACCTTC.

The CDR3 here is CASSLGGGGREAFF. In nucleotides, the CDR3 is TGTGCCAGCAGCTTGGGAGGGGGCGGCCGTGAAGCTTTCTTT. The V and J genes are TRBV5-4 and TRBJ1-1; 7 nucleotides line up with TRBD1. V lost 0 bases, J lost 7 bases, and 6 bases stayed unmatched. CDR1 is SGHNT and CDR2 is YYREEE in the germline V gene (reference sequence). CDR3 length equals 14 residues.

The V call is TRBV29-1, the J call TRBJ2-2; TRBD1 agrees at 7 bases. The V segment lost 7 bases and the J segment 4 bases; nucleotides outside the gene matches: 9. This CDR3 region has 14 residues. Germline V gene sequence: CDR1 SQVTM, CDR2 ANQGSEA. The DNA for the CDR3 is TGCAGCGCTGTTCGGACAGGTGGCACCGGGGAGCTGTTTTTT. This codes for CSAVRTGGTGELFF.

For the CDR3, the DNA is TGTGCCAGCAGCCAGAACTCCCACGAGCAGTTCTTC. The encoded protein is CASSQNSHEQFF. This chain uses TRBV7-2 with TRBJ2-1; D is unclear. The CDR3 totals 12 residues. CDR1 and CDR2 (germline): SGHTA, FQGNSA. Trimming left V 5 bases short and J 10 bases short, with 12 bases between.

This chain joins TRBV7-9 and TRBJ2-5, with D perhaps matching TRBD2 (6 bases). The germline V and J ends were trimmed by 2 bases and 5 bases, with 15 bases remaining between them. The CDR3 sequence is 15 residues long. The germline V gene has CDR1 SEHNR and CDR2 FQNEAQ (reference sequence). The CDR3 sequence is CASSLQAGQGETQYF. In nucleotides, the CDR3 is TGTGCCAGCAGCTTACAGGCGGGGCAAGGGGAGACCCAGTACTTC.

This clone occurred once. V usage is TRBV28 and J usage is TRBJ1-1; D ambiguous. This CDR3 has 12 amino acids. Germline CDR1 MDHEN, CDR2 SYDVKM. Trimming took 5 bases from V and 6 from J, leaving 10 bases between them. As DNA, the CDR3 is TGTGCCAGCAGTCGAATTCGGCCTGAAGCTTTCTTT. It codes for CASSRIRPEAFF.

The chain couples TRBV18 to TRBJ1-2, with D tentatively TRBD1 (6 bases). Germline loops: CDR1 KGHSH, CDR2 LQKENI. The CDR3 spans 13 residues. Deletions cut 3 bases from V and 2 bases from J, with 7 bases between. The CDR3 nucleotides are TGTGCCAGCTCACCGGGACAAAACTATGGCTACACCTTC. Its translation: CASSPGQNYGYTF. The full variable domain, in which reference TRBV18 and TRBJ1-2 provide the parts outside the CDR3, is NAGVMQNPRHLVRRRGQEARLRCSPMKGHSHVYWYRQLPEEGLKFMVYLQKENIIDESGMPKERFSAEFPKEGPSILRIQQVVRGDSAAYFCASSPGQNYGYTFGSGTRLTVV.

A remark on this clone: A junction end diverges from the germline sequence, so it may reflect a read error. The chain combines TRBV28 with TRBJ1-1, with D unresolved. The CDR3 consists of 14 residues. In germline, CDR1 is MDHEN, CDR2 SYDVKM. CDR3 amino acids: CASREHGPNPEAFF. DNA of the CDR3: TGTGCCAGCAGAGAACACGGGCCGAACCCTGAAGCTTTCTTT.

The J gene is TRBJ1-2, the V gene TRBV25-1; perhaps TRBD1 as D (5 bases). The CDR3 totals 14 residues. The germline gives CDR1 MGHDK, CDR2 SYGVNS. V lost 2 bases and J 7 bases, leaving 14 bases between the germline ends. CDR3 residues: CASSEIGASRGYTF. The CDR3 DNA reads TGTGCCAGCAGTGAAATTGGGGCGTCTCGTGGCTACACCTTC.

This clone was recorded once. CDR3 sequence reads: CASSPQQGGQPQHF. The CDR3 coding sequence is TGTGCCAGCAGTCCCCAGCAGGGCGGGCAGCCCCAGCATTTT. The chain recombines TRBV6-4 with TRBJ1-5; D might be TRBD1 (5 bases). Trimming left V 5 bases short and J 7 bases short, with 15 bases between. CDR1 and CDR2 (germline): MRHNA, SNTAGT. The CDR3 extends over 14 amino acids.

The table lists this clone with a count of one. The chain combines TRBV28 with TRBJ1-4; possible D gene TRBD1, 5 bases. V gave up 6 bases and J gave up 8 bases, with 19 bases separating them. Germline V gives CDR1 MDHEN, CDR2 SYDVKM. The CDR3 contains 15 residues. CDR3: CASSFDSRKEEKLFF. CDR3 in DNA: TGTGCCAGCAGCTTCGACAGCAGAAAGGAGGAAAAACTGTTTTTT.

The chain has TRBV7-9 and TRBJ1-1; no clear D. Per germline, CDR1 SEHNR and CDR2 FQNEAQ (reference sequence). CDR3 size: 15 residues. Trimming cost V 1 base and J 4 bases, with 13 bases left between them. The chain's CDR3 is CASSLVEGTGTEAFF. In nucleotides, the CDR3 is TGTGCCAGCAGCTTAGTTGAGGGAACCGGCACTGAAGCTTTCTTT.

The CDR3 protein is CASSFTGQGEQPQHF. The CDR3 DNA reads TGTGCCAGCAGTTTCACAGGACAGGGCGAGCAGCCCCAGCATTTT. The chain recombines TRBV6-5 with TRBJ1-5; TRBD1 aligns across 8 bases. The germline V gene has CDR1 MNHEY and CDR2 SVGAGI. CDR3 length equals 15 residues. V lost 4 bases, J lost 7 bases, and 9 bases stayed unmatched.

The chain has TRBV5-6 and TRBJ1-4; D remains unclear. Germline CDR1 reads SGHDT; CDR2 reads YYEEEE. The CDR3 totals 13 residues. Trimming removed 2 bases from V and 2 bases from J, with 4 bases in between. The CDR3 reads CASSFGTNEKLFF. CDR3 in DNA: TGTGCCAGCAGCTTCGGGACTAATGAAAAACTGTTTTTT.

J is TRBJ1-2 and V is TRBV6-2 or TRBV6-3; D gene ambiguous. Germline V gene lookup returns CDR1 MNHEY and CDR2 SVGEGT. The V gene lost 5 bases and the J gene lost 4 bases, with 11 bases spanning the gap. This CDR3 spans 13 amino acids. CDR3 in amino acids: CASSNLNVYGYTF. As DNA, the CDR3 is TGTGCCAGCAGTAACTTAAACGTCTATGGCTACACCTTC.

The gene calls are TRBV6-5 and TRBJ2-2, with D tentatively TRBD1 (8 bases). The length of the CDR3 is 15 residues. Germline V lookup: CDR1 MNHEY, CDR2 SVGAGI. Trimming shortened V by 9 bases and J by 6 bases, and 20 bases separated the two germline ends. The CDR3: CASSGGQGLAGELFF. Written as DNA, the CDR3 is TGTGCCAGTTCGGGAGGACAGGGTCTCGCCGGGGAGCTGTTTTTT.

The V call is TRBV6-2 or TRBV6-3, the J call TRBJ1-2, with D unclear. The germline CDR1 and CDR2 sequences are MNHEY and SVGEGT. Between the trimmed V and J ends, which lost 1 base and 7 bases, there was a span of 7 bases. The CDR3 loop spans 12 amino acids. The DNA of the CDR3 is TGTGCCAGCAGTTACTACGGCTCTGGCTACACCTTC. Amino acid sequence: CASSYYGSGYTF.

This chain connects TRBV18 to TRBJ1-1; D call uncertain. The CDR3 has 13 amino acids. Trimming took 2 bases from V and 0 from J, leaving 4 bases between them. Looked up from germline, CDR1 is KGHSH and CDR2 is LQKENI. The CDR3 DNA reads as TGTGCCAGCTCACCAGGGCTGAACACTGAAGCTTTCTTT. It specifies CASSPGLNTEAFF.

DNA of the CDR3: TGTGCCAGCAGTGACCGGGAGGAGCAGTACTTC. Encoded protein: CASSDREEQYF. The V and J genes are TRBV12-3 or TRBV12-4 and TRBJ2-7; D might be TRBD2 (6 bases). The CDR3 consists of 11 residues. The V and J ends lost 5 bases and 7 bases respectively, with 9 bases between them.

This rearrangement joins TRBV28 to TRBJ1-5; 8 nucleotides line up with TRBD1. The CDR3 contains 15 residues. The trim removed 1 base at V and 2 bases at J, leaving 1 base unmatched. Germline loops: CDR1 MDHEN, CDR2 SYDVKM. The CDR3 sequence is CASSLSTGGNQPQHF. CDR3 DNA sequence: TGTGCCAGCAGTTTATCGACAGGGGGCAATCAGCCCCAGCATTTT.

The chain couples TRBV6-5 to TRBJ1-3, with no clear D. This CDR3 is built from 14 residues. Trimming removed 0 bases at V and 3 bases at J, with 6 bases between. Germline V gene sequence: CDR1 MNHEY, CDR2 SVGAGI. In DNA, the CDR3 is TGTGCCAGCAGTTACTCGTTAGGTGGAAACACCATATATTTT. This encodes CASSYSLGGNTIYF.

This clone was seen once. This chain joins TRBV9 and TRBJ2-5; D is uncertain. The CDR3 has 14 amino acids. Germline CDR1 reads SGDLS; CDR2 reads YYNGEE. V was pared by 0 bases and J by 5 bases, with 11 bases between. Here the CDR3 DNA reads TGTGCCAGCAGCGTAGGTCACAAGGAGGAGACCCAGTACTTC. Its translation is CASSVGHKEETQYF.

Written as DNA, the CDR3 is TGTGCCAGCAGTACCCTCTTAGACCGGGAGGTAAACACCTTC. Translating gives CASSTLLDREVNTF. V gene TRBV2 combines with J gene TRBJ1-2; D is undetermined. Trimming stripped 5 bases from V and 12 bases from J, with 22 bases between. This CDR3 has 14 amino acids. CDR1 SNHLY and CDR2 FYNNEI come from the germline V gene.

J is TRBJ1-1 and V is TRBV7-9; tentatively, D is TRBD1 (5 bases). The length of the CDR3 is 13 residues. CDR1 SEHNR and CDR2 FQNEAQ come from the germline V gene (reference sequence). The V end lost 5 bases, the J end lost 4 bases, and 11 bases lay between the germline ends. The CDR3 is CASSHSQGTEAFF. CDR3 DNA: TGTGCCAGCAGCCATTCCCAGGGCACTGAAGCTTTCTTT.

The chain joins TRBV11-3 to TRBJ2-2; no reliable D call. The germline V and J ends were trimmed by 1 base and 4 bases, with 4 bases remaining between them. The CDR3 has 13 residues. Germline V gives CDR1 SGHNT, CDR2 YENEEA. DNA for the CDR3: TGTGCCAGCAGCTTAGTAGGCACCGGGGAGCTGTTTTTT. As protein: CASSLVGTGELFF. Complete variable domain (other parts from reference TRBV11-3 and TRBJ2-2): EAGVVQSPRYKIIEKKQPVAFWCNPISGHNTLYWYLQNLGQGPELLIRYENEEAVDDSQLPKDRFSAERLKGVDSTLKIQPAELGDSAVYLCASSLVGTGELFFGEGSRLTVL.

This rearrangement joins TRBV19 to TRBJ1-6; D may be TRBD1 (6 bases). Trimming shortened V by 6 bases and J by 0 bases, and 12 bases separated the two germline ends. Germline V gene sequence: CDR1 LNHDA, CDR2 SQIVND (reference sequence). The CDR3 spans 16 residues. This chain's CDR3 is CASRSQQGSYNSPLHF. The CDR3 nucleotides are TGTGCCAGTAGGTCCCAACAGGGCTCCTATAATTCACCCCTCCACTTT.